This T cell receptor beta chain is from a study of blood T cell repertoires in COVID-19. For the study at large: Samples came from the United States, Italy and Spain, spanning acute and convalescent COVID-19. The cDNA or gDNA used as material had been derived from T cells, B-cell-depleted T cells, or PBMCs.

Original processing methods: Nucleated cell counts were estimated from reference gene primer amplification. The assay was immunoSEQ multiplex PCR, and TCRdb's table has in-frame clones only and misses some. The D gene and trimming were derived from the DNA, and the V and J assignments and clone size from that table. The sample lists under 40,000 clones, approximately 87% seen once, with more than 20% in the top ten. This CDR3 has 14 amino acids. The germline V gene encodes CDR1 SNHLY and CDR2 FYNNEI. V was pared by 9 bases and J by 8 bases, with 22 bases between. The material sequenced was peripheral blood. The TCR sequence derives from a man in his fifties or sixties with active or convalescent COVID-19. J is TRBJ1-2 and V is TRBV2, with D possibly being TRBD1 (6 bases). The CDR3 DNA is TGTGCCAGTTCTTTGGACAGAAACTTATGGGGCTACACCTTC. It codes for CASSLDRNLWGYTF.